Listed below are T cell receptor beta chains from one sample, sequenced in a study of persistence of HIV-infected CD4 T cells. Sequencing used immunoSEQ multiplex PCR; TCRdb keeps in-frame clones, though not all of them. The repertoire consists of approximately 12,000 clones, with more than 70% occurring once and the leading ten covering approximately 18%. The antigens of these receptors remain unknown. The source was CD4+ T cells sorted from PBMCs after approximately 18-hour stimulation, collected from a patient who received antiretroviral therapy. All receptors derive from an adult man with HIV who was CMV-seropositive. Each CDR3 is given with its conserved first and last residue. A D gene is named only where the DNA matches it firmly. Size is stated for part of the rows, as once, few or many counts, or as a class when the clone is expanded.

v_gene	j_gene	d_gene	abundance	CDR3nt	CDR3aa
TRBV5-4	TRBJ2-3	.	.	TGTGCCAGCAGCTTGGGGGGGTCCCTTGTGGATACGCAGTATTTT	CASSLGGSLVDTQYF
TRBV14	TRBJ2-7	.	.	TGTGCCAGCAGCCAAAGACCAGCGGGCTACGAGCAGTACTTC	CASSQRPAGYEQYF
TRBV5-1	TRBJ2-7	TRBD1	.	TGCGCCAGCAGCCCCTCCGTCGGACAGGGGAACTACGAGCAGTACTTC	CASSPSVGQGNYEQYF
TRBV2	TRBJ2-2	.	.	TGTGCCAGCAGTGTATCAGGGGAGGACTCCGGGGAGCTGTTTTTT	CASSVSGEDSGELFF
TRBV7-6	TRBJ2-2	.	.	TGTGCCAGCAGCTTGGAGGCCGGGGAGCTGTTTTTT	CASSLEAGELFF
TRBV27	TRBJ2-7	TRBD2	.	TGTGCCAGCAGTCCGTTGACTAGCGGCTTCTCCTACGAGCAGTACTTC	CASSPLTSGFSYEQYF
TRBV2	TRBJ2-1	TRBD2	.	TGTGCCAGCAGTGTATTAGCGGGACCTTACGGTGAGCAGTTCTTC	CASSVLAGPYGEQFF
TRBV3-1/TRBV3-2	TRBJ2-3	TRBD2	once	TGTGCCAGCAGCTTTCTAGCGGGGGGGACAGATACGCAGTATTTT	CASSFLAGGTDTQYF
TRBV7-9	TRBJ2-7	TRBD1	.	TGTGCCAGCAGCTTAGCGGCACGGGACAGCTCCTACGAGCAGTACTTC	CASSLAARDSSYEQYF
TRBV18	TRBJ2-7	.	once	TGTGCCAGCTCACCACGGGGGTCATACCTCATGGAGCAGTACTTC	CASSPRGSYLMEQYF
TRBV9	TRBJ2-3	.	few	TGTGCCAGCAGCGTAGAAACTTCAGATACGCAGTATTTT	CASSVETSDTQYF
TRBV9	TRBJ1-6	.	.	TGTGCCAGCAGCGTAGGGGCCCCAGGGGCACCCCTCCACTTT	CASSVGAPGAPLHF
TRBV19	TRBJ2-1	TRBD2	once	TGTGCCAGTAGTATAGGGACTAGCGGGGGGCCCTACAATGAGCAGTTCTTC	CASSIGTSGGPYNEQFF
TRBV19	TRBJ2-4	.	.	TGTGCCAGTATAACTGCTCGGGACATCATAGCCAAAAACATTCAGTACTTC	CASITARDIIAKNIQYF
TRBV2	TRBJ1-5	TRBD1	.	TGTGCCAGCAGTGAAAATGAAGGGACAGGTCTTCGGCCCCAGCATTTT	CASSENEGTGLRPQHF
TRBV6-5	TRBJ1-1	.	.	TGTGCCAGAGGGGGTTGGAGGGGCACTGAAGCTTTCTTT	CARGGWRGTEAFF
TRBV27	TRBJ1-4	.	.	TGTGCCAGCAGCTTAACGGAGAATGAAAAACTGTTTTTT	CASSLTENEKLFF
TRBV5-1	TRBJ1-6	.	large	TGCGCCAGCAGCTTGGCAGGGGCTGGGAGATCACCCCTCCACTTT	CASSLAGAGRSPLHF
TRBV15	TRBJ2-1	.	.	TGTGCCACCAGCAGAGAAACATGGAGGCAGTTCTTC	CATSRETWRQFF
TRBV5-1	TRBJ2-3	TRBD2	.	TGCGCCAGCAGCCGGTTTGCTGAACTAGCGGGGGGACACACAGATACGCAGTATTTT	CASSRFAELAGGHTDTQYF
TRBV2	TRBJ2-2	TRBD2	.	TGTGCCAGCAGTGTGGATAGCGGGGGGCCCGGGGAGCTGTTTTTT	CASSVDSGGPGELFF
TRBV5-1	TRBJ2-3	.	.	TGCGCCAGCAGCTTGGAAGGCAGGGCCGCAGATACGCAGTATTTT	CASSLEGRAADTQYF
TRBV5-1	TRBJ1-1	.	.	TGCGCCAGCAGCTTGGGTCGGGGACGGACTGAAGCTTTCTTT	CASSLGRGRTEAFF
TRBV28	TRBJ1-5	.	.	TGTGCCAGCAGTTTAATAGGGGGCAATCAGCCCCAGCATTTT	CASSLIGGNQPQHF
TRBV5-1	TRBJ2-2	.	.	TGCGCCAGCAGCTTGGTAGCAGGGGTTACCGGGGAGCTGTTTTTT	CASSLVAGVTGELFF
TRBV5-1	TRBJ2-4	.	.	TGCGCCAGCAGCTTCGGAGGCAAAAACATTCAGTACTTC	CASSFGGKNIQYF
TRBV13	TRBJ2-1	.	.	TGTGCCAGCAGCTTTGTTTGGAATGAGCAGTTCTTC	CASSFVWNEQFF
TRBV5-1	TRBJ1-1	.	.	TGCGCCAGCAGCCCAGCGGGTACAAACACTGAAGCTTTCTTT	CASSPAGTNTEAFF
TRBV7-2	TRBJ2-3	.	.	TGTGCCAGCAGCGGCCGGGCCAACACAGATACGCAGTATTTT	CASSGRANTDTQYF
TRBV7-9	TRBJ2-5	TRBD1	.	TGTGCCAGCAGCTTAGGGGACAGGGCCCCAGAGACCCAGTACTTC	CASSLGDRAPETQYF
TRBV28	TRBJ1-1	TRBD1	once	TGTGCCAGCAGTCTCTGGGACAGATTGAACACTGAAGCTTTCTTT	CASSLWDRLNTEAFF
TRBV28	TRBJ1-2	TRBD1	.	TGTGCCAGCAGTTCTGGCAGTCTGGGACAGGCGTCCGGCTACACCTTC	CASSSGSLGQASGYTF
TRBV18	TRBJ1-4	.	.	TGTGCCAGCTCACCACCCCGGGGGAGTCCAACTAATGAAAAACTGTTTTTT	CASSPPRGSPTNEKLFF
TRBV12-3/TRBV12-4	TRBJ2-3	.	.	TGTGCCAGCAGTTTAAAGGGGTATACGCAGTATTTT	CASSLKGYTQYF
TRBV6-6	TRBJ2-7	.	.	TGTGCCAGCAGTATTCCTCTCAGTTTGGGTAACTACGAGCAGTACTTC	CASSIPLSLGNYEQYF
TRBV29-1	TRBJ2-3	.	.	TGCAGCCTCACGGAGGGGGGTAACACAGATACGCAGTATTTT	CSLTEGGNTDTQYF
TRBV2	TRBJ2-2	TRBD2	.	TGTGCCAGCAAATTCACTAGCGGGGGTAAAAACACCGGGGAGCTGTTTTTT	CASKFTSGGKNTGELFF
TRBV7-2	TRBJ2-2	.	.	TGTGCCAGCAGCTTAGATAGGGCTGGCACCGGGGAGCTGTTTTTT	CASSLDRAGTGELFF
TRBV14	TRBJ1-6	.	.	TGTGCCAGCAGCCAAATTACGGGCTTCGGTTCACCCCTCCACTTT	CASSQITGFGSPLHF
TRBV29-1	TRBJ2-5	TRBD1	.	TGCAGCGTTGAAGGCCAACCGGGCAGGGGGAGCCAAGAGACCCAGTACTTC	CSVEGQPGRGSQETQYF
TRBV7-3	TRBJ2-2	.	once	TGTGCCAGCAGCTCCACCCGGGACACCGGGGAGCTGTTTTTT	CASSSTRDTGELFF
TRBV19	TRBJ1-4	TRBD1	.	TGTGCCAGTAGTGAATCAGGGGGGACTAATGAAAAACTGTTTTTT	CASSESGGTNEKLFF
TRBV6-2/TRBV6-3	TRBJ1-3	.	.	TGTGCCAGCAGTTTCCGCTCTGGAAACACCATATATTTT	CASSFRSGNTIYF
TRBV9	TRBJ2-1	.	few	TGTGCCAGCAGCGGCGCTTTACAGTATGAGCAGTTCTTC	CASSGALQYEQFF
TRBV7-8	TRBJ2-1	.	.	TGTGCCAGCAGCCCGATCGGCACGGTATACAATGAGCAGTTCTTC	CASSPIGTVYNEQFF
TRBV16	TRBJ1-1	.	.	TGTGCCAGCAGCCGGAGACAGGTCATGAACACTGAAGCTTTCTTT	CASSRRQVMNTEAFF
TRBV12-5	TRBJ2-7	.	.	TGTGCTAGTGCCCCGTACGGCACCCACGAGCAGTACTTC	CASAPYGTHEQYF